The clone carrying this T cell receptor beta chain occurred a few times. The antigen remains undetermined. TCRdb reanalysed the RACE reads using MiXCR and keeps one entry per CDR3 protein. The table includes 90,000 to 140,000 distinct CDR3 sequences, nearly 35% detected once. This record comes from a study of human T cells and chemical hapten exposure. Study-level findings and limits: As the donors had alopecia, their immune response may differ from healthy people's. Expanded TCRs created a significantly greater count of big CDR3 similarity clusters than controls did.

The sample's time point: patch test 3, about 24 weeks after DPC sensitization. Treatment defined: therapeutic diphenylcyclopropenone sensitization with weekly scalp DPC. The drawing of blood occurred before each patch test was applied. This sequence originates from a man aged 40-49 years with alopecia areata. Some clones in this sample may be carry-over from other donors' samples. The sequences come from whole blood, collected in connection with sensitization to the hapten diphenylcyclopropenone (DPC).

The CDR3 is CASSLGPLNTEAFF. In nucleotides, the CDR3 is TGTGCCAGCAGCTTGGGACCGCTGAACACTGAAGCTTTCTTT. V gene TRBV6-5 combines with J gene TRBJ1-1; tentative D call: TRBD1 (5 bases). Looked up from germline, CDR1 is MNHEY and CDR2 is SVGAGI. CDR3 length equals 14 residues. Trimming stripped 6 bases from V and 0 bases from J, with 11 bases between.